What follows are 28 T cell receptor beta chains derived from one specimen sequenced in a study of Ad26.COV2.S vaccination and SARS-CoV-2 variants. Clones were read by immunoSEQ multiplex PCR, and TCRdb kept only the in-frame ones, dropping some. The table shows under 250,000 clones, with roughly 85% occurring only once. Indicated treatment: some 19 received Ad26.COV2.S at low or high dose, single or two shots; roughly 5 received placebo; per-sample allocation not given. The samples date from day 63 after the first vaccine or placebo injection. Material: peripheral blood, obtained in a trial of Ad26.COV2.S vaccine versus placebo. Receptor source: a person between 18 and 60 years old who received the Ad26.COV2.S COVID-19 vaccine or a placebo.

This chain joins TRBV6-2 or TRBV6-3 and TRBJ2-1; unclear D gene. The germline gives CDR1 MNHEY, CDR2 SVGEGT. The CDR3 consists of 15 residues. Trimming stripped 5 bases from V and 4 bases from J, with 15 bases between. The CDR3 DNA reads as TGTGCCAGCAGTGCCCGGGCCAAAGTATACAATGAGCAGTTCTTC. The encoded protein is CASSARAKVYNEQFF.

The chain couples TRBV4-2 to TRBJ2-2; D remains unclear. Germline-derived CDR1 and CDR2 are LGHNA and YNFKEQ. The CDR3 length is 14 residues. Trimming stripped 4 bases from V and 0 bases from J, with 6 bases between. CDR3 residues: CASSRQSNTGELFF. CDR3 in DNA: TGTGCCAGCAGCCGGCAATCGAACACCGGGGAGCTGTTTTTT.

The J gene is TRBJ2-2, the V gene TRBV20-1, with no clear D. The V gene lost 3 bases and the J gene lost 7 bases, with 21 bases spanning the gap. The CDR3 has 16 residues. The germline V gene has CDR1 DFQATT and CDR2 SNEGSKA (reference sequence). The CDR3 nucleotides are TGCAGTGCTAGTAAGGGCCTCCGCGGCGACGGCGGGGAGCTGTTTTTT. Its translation is CSASKGLRGDGGELFF.

This clone appeared a few times. V usage is TRBV7-9 and J usage is TRBJ1-1; D unclear. The germline V gene encodes CDR1 SEHNR and CDR2 FQNEAQ (reference sequence). With 2 bases removed from V and 0 bases from J, the gap between germline ends came to 10 bases. The CDR3 is made up of 15 amino acids. The chain's CDR3 is CASSLRAALNTEAFF. In DNA, the CDR3 is TGTGCCAGCAGCTTACGGGCAGCCCTGAACACTGAAGCTTTCTTT.

The chain combines TRBV6-5 with TRBJ1-3; D is uncertain. V lost 5 bases and J lost 2, with 10 bases in between. Per germline, CDR1 MNHEY and CDR2 SVGAGI. The CDR3 covers 14 residues. The CDR3 DNA reads as TGTGCCAGCAGTCCCTACAGCGCTGGAAACACCATATATTTT. Its translation is CASSPYSAGNTIYF.

In this sample, this clone is medium-sized (0.01 to 0.1%). The chain recombines TRBV6-4 with TRBJ1-2; a possible D gene is TRBD1 (5 bases). The V and J ends lost 4 bases and 1 base respectively, with 13 bases between them. From germline, CDR1 is MRHNA and CDR2 SNTAGT. This CDR3 region has 15 residues. The CDR3 bases are TGTGCCAGCAGTGCGTCAGCCGGGGGTAACTATGGCTACACCTTC. Its translation: CASSASAGGNYGYTF.

V is TRBV18 and J is TRBJ2-7, with D tentatively TRBD1 (5 bases). CDR3 length: 12 residues. CDR1 and CDR2 (germline): KGHSH, LQKENI. The V end was cut by 3 bases, the J end by 6 bases, with 9 bases between. In DNA form, the CDR3 reads TGTGCCAGCTCACCGACAGCTTCCGAGCAGTACTTC. Amino acids: CASSPTASEQYF.

J is TRBJ2-6 and V is TRBV7-2; TRBD1 matches 8 bases. V gave up 5 bases and J gave up 0 bases; unmatched junction bases: 9. CDR1 and CDR2 (germline): SGHTA, FQGNSA. CDR3 size: 18 residues. The CDR3 is CASSRGQGRSSGANVLTF. CDR3 sequence (DNA): TGTGCCAGCAGCAGAGGACAGGGAAGGAGCTCTGGGGCCAACGTCCTGACTTTC.

The chain joins TRBV30 to TRBJ1-1; maybe TRBD1 (5 bases). Trimming stripped 3 bases from V and 6 bases from J, with 8 bases between. The CDR3 consists of 11 residues. The germline gives CDR1 GTSNPN, CDR2 SVGIG (reference sequence). CDR3 sequence: CAWRGTAEAFF. For the CDR3, the DNA is TGTGCCTGGAGAGGGACGGCTGAAGCTTTCTTT.

The chain is built from TRBV18 and TRBJ1-4; D is unresolved. From germline, CDR1 is KGHSH and CDR2 LQKENI. V was pared by 2 bases and J by 0 bases, with 7 bases between. CDR3 length: 15 residues. CDR3 amino acids: CASSPSKATNEKLFF. CDR3 bases: TGTGCCAGCTCACCATCGAAGGCAACTAATGAAAAACTGTTTTTT.

The chain has TRBV7-8 and TRBJ2-3; the match to TRBD2 covers 11 bases. Germline V lookup: CDR1 SGHVS, CDR2 FQNEAQ. The trim removed 5 bases at V and 4 bases at J, leaving 11 bases unmatched. This CDR3 region has 17 residues. The CDR3 coding sequence is TGTGCCAGCAGCCCAGGACTAGCGGGTTCGATGTCAGATACGCAGTATTTT. It codes for CASSPGLAGSMSDTQYF.

The rearrangement links TRBV7-9 to TRBJ1-3, with a possible D match to TRBD1 (5 bases). CDR1 and CDR2 (germline): SEHNR, FQNEAQ (reference sequence). The CDR3 has 16 amino acids. V lost 0 bases and J 2 bases, leaving 11 bases between the germline ends. The CDR3 sequence is CASSLAYGAAGNTIYF. The CDR3 coding sequence is TGTGCCAGCAGCTTAGCGTACGGGGCAGCTGGAAACACCATATATTTT.

The rearrangement joins TRBV7-2 to TRBJ1-1, with no clear D. CDR3 length equals 13 residues. Germline V gene lookup returns CDR1 SGHTA and CDR2 FQGNSA. V shed 4 bases and J shed 0 bases, with 6 bases lying between them. The chain's CDR3 is CASSSPLNTEAFF. CDR3 nucleotides: TGTGCCAGCAGCTCCCCCTTGAACACTGAAGCTTTCTTT.

This clone was recorded a few times. V is TRBV7-9 and J is TRBJ1-5; a possible D gene is TRBD1 (5 bases). This CDR3 has 13 amino acids. Germline CDR1 SEHNR, CDR2 FQNEAQ (reference sequence). V shed 2 bases and J shed 11 bases, with 13 bases lying between them. The CDR3, as DNA: TGTGCCAGCAGCTTAACGGGGCAAGGGGCCCAGCATTTT. As protein: CASSLTGQGAQHF.

The chain is built from TRBV20-1 and TRBJ1-2; D not certain. The CDR3 covers 11 residues. V was trimmed by 6 bases and J by 4 bases, leaving 9 bases between them. Germline values: CDR1 DFQATT, CDR2 SNEGSKA (reference sequence). As DNA, the CDR3 is TGCAGTGCCGAGGCGAGCTATGGCTACACCTTC. Translation gives CSAEASYGYTF.

The V call is TRBV6-5, the J call TRBJ1-5; D is ambiguous. The germline V and J ends were trimmed by 8 bases and 1 base, with 15 bases remaining between them. The CDR3 extends over 15 amino acids. Germline V CDR1 and CDR2: MNHEY, SVGAGI. This CDR3 is CASGIGRGSNQPQHF. The DNA of the CDR3 is TGTGCCAGCGGGATTGGGCGCGGCAGCAATCAGCCCCAGCATTTT.

The rearrangement joins TRBV6-5 to TRBJ1-6; 10 nucleotides match TRBD1. Germline CDR1 and CDR2: MNHEY and SVGAGI. V was pared by 7 bases and J by 9 bases, with 9 bases of the junction left unmatched. CDR3 size: 15 residues. The CDR3 DNA sequence: TGTGCCAGCACCGTCGACAGGGGGCTAGGTTCACCCCTCCACTTT. Translated: CASTVDRGLGSPLHF.

The J gene is TRBJ1-2, the V gene TRBV6-6; D remains ambiguous. CDR3 size: 12 residues. The ends were cut back, 2 bases at V and 5 bases at J, with 6 bases in the middle. Germline V gene lookup returns CDR1 MNHNY and CDR2 SVGAGI (reference sequence). CDR3 in amino acids: CASSYQEYGYTF. Written as DNA, the CDR3 is TGTGCCAGCAGTTACCAAGAATATGGCTACACCTTC.

The rearrangement joins TRBV5-1 to TRBJ1-5; D is undetermined. V shed 4 bases and J shed 6 bases, with 17 bases lying between them. CDR1 and CDR2 from the germline V gene are SGHRS and YFSETQ. The CDR3 covers 15 residues. The CDR3, as DNA: TGCGCCAGCAGCCCCGGCGGCGGGCAAGGTCAGCCCCAGCATTTT. It encodes CASSPGGGQGQPQHF.

CDR3 amino acids: CASSLPGRTGELFF. The DNA of the CDR3 is TGTGCCAGTAGTTTGCCAGGGAGGACCGGGGAGCTGTTTTTT. The chain recombines TRBV19 with TRBJ2-2, with a weak D call TRBD2 (6 bases). Germline V gives CDR1 LNHDA, CDR2 SQIVND (reference sequence). This CDR3 is 14 amino acids long. The V gene lost 5 bases and the J gene lost 5 bases, with 12 bases spanning the gap.

This clone was seen once. This chain joins TRBV6-2 or TRBV6-3 and TRBJ2-3, with 8 bases matching TRBD2. Germline assignment: CDR1 MNHEY and CDR2 SVGEGT. The CDR3 consists of 17 residues. V gave up 0 bases and J gave up 3 bases; unmatched junction bases: 8. The CDR3 bases are TGTGCCAGCAGTTACTCGAATTTAGCGGGAACGACAGATACGCAGTATTTT. As protein: CASSYSNLAGTTDTQYF.

The V call is TRBV5-1, the J call TRBJ2-2; 11 positions match TRBD1. CDR3 length: 17 residues. Trimming removed 2 bases from V and 4 bases from J; junction bases left unmatched: 7. Germline V gives CDR1 SGHRS, CDR2 YFSETQ. The chain's CDR3 is CASSLLDRGLGTGELFF. DNA of the CDR3: TGCGCCAGCAGCTTACTGGACAGGGGGCTTGGCACCGGGGAGCTGTTTTTT.

V and J are TRBV25-1 and TRBJ2-7, with D perhaps TRBD2 (5 bases). This CDR3 has 14 amino acids. V was cut by 3 bases and J by 1 base, with 10 bases left in between. Per germline, CDR1 MGHDK and CDR2 SYGVNS. Written as DNA, the CDR3 is TGTGCCAGCAGTGAGGAGGTTCCTTCCTACGAGCAGTACTTC. It encodes CASSEEVPSYEQYF.

The chain has TRBV4-1 and TRBJ2-7, with TRBD2 matching over 11 bases. This CDR3 has 15 amino acids. Germline CDR1 reads MGHRA; CDR2 reads YSYEKL. V was pared by 2 bases and J by 3 bases, with 3 bases of the junction left unmatched. In nucleotides, the CDR3 is TGCGCCAGCAGCCAAAGCCTAGCGGGGGGCTACGAGCAGTACTTC. Translated, it gives CASSQSLAGGYEQYF.

The rearrangement links TRBV6-5 to TRBJ2-1; the D is unclear. Germline CDR1 and CDR2: MNHEY and SVGAGI. The V gene lost 2 bases and the J gene lost 9 bases, with 8 bases spanning the gap. The CDR3 has 12 amino acids. DNA of the CDR3: TGTGCCAGCAGTTACACAGTAGGTGAGCAGTTCTTC. Translation: CASSYTVGEQFF.

The V call is TRBV7-2, the J call TRBJ2-1, with D maybe TRBD1 (6 bases). The CDR3 has 14 residues. Deletions cut 4 bases from V and 3 bases from J, with 10 bases between. Germline V gene sequence: CDR1 SGHTA, CDR2 FQGNSA. Here the CDR3 DNA reads TGTGCCAGCAGCTCCCGGGACAACTACAATGAGCAGTTCTTC. Protein product: CASSSRDNYNEQFF.

The chain joins TRBV6-2 or TRBV6-3 to TRBJ2-2; 9 positions agree with TRBD2. V trimming: 1 base; J trimming: 4 bases; junction bases outside the gene matches: 10. Germline CDR1 and CDR2: MNHEY and SVGEGT. This CDR3 has 18 amino acids. This chain's CDR3 is CASSYFPIAGASTGELFF. The CDR3, as DNA: TGTGCCAGCAGTTACTTTCCTATAGCGGGGGCGAGCACCGGGGAGCTGTTTTTT.

The chain links TRBV5-1 to TRBJ2-5; 7 nucleotides match TRBD2. Germline CDR1 is SGHRS and CDR2 is YFSETQ. This CDR3 spans 16 amino acids. V lost 7 bases, J lost 5 bases, and 17 bases stayed unmatched. Here the CDR3 reads CASSSGFGGSKETQYF. The CDR3 nucleotides read TGCGCCAGCTCCTCGGGGTTTGGCGGGAGTAAGGAGACCCAGTACTTC.